This passage covers 20 T cell receptor beta chains from one sample sequenced in a study of cytomegalovirus exposure and HLA in healthy donors. This PCR relied on a set of 60 Vbeta primers and 13 Jbeta primers. TCRdb keeps only in-frame clones here, not all; method: immunoSEQ multiplex PCR. Seen here are 90,000 to 120,000 clones, 82% observed once, and the top ten hold 2% to 3%. Sequencing was done on a sample of PBMCs. These receptors came from a man aged 25 to 40 in good health and CMV-seropositive.

The CDR3 loop reads CASLSGGRDEQFF. The CDR3 nucleotides are TGTGCCAGCCTTAGCGGGGGACGGGATGAGCAGTTCTTC. The J gene is TRBJ2-1, the V gene TRBV7-9, with 9 bases identical to TRBD2. Germline V gives CDR1 SEHNR, CDR2 FQNEAQ (reference sequence). Losses at the gene ends were 8 bases for V and 8 bases for J; bases not matched to a gene: 7. The CDR3 has 13 amino acids.

The chain joins TRBV5-4 to TRBJ1-2; D gene uncertain. The CDR3 extends over 13 amino acids. Germline CDR1 is SGHNT and CDR2 is YYREEE (reference sequence). Trimming left V 0 bases short and J 8 bases short, with 11 bases between. Here the CDR3 DNA reads TGTGCCAGCAGCTTGGACAGACCAACGGGCTACACCTTC. Protein: CASSLDRPTGYTF.

J is TRBJ1-1 and V is TRBV6-6; 8 bases match TRBD1. Germline CDR1 is MNHNY and CDR2 is SVGAGI (reference sequence). V lost 2 bases, J lost 4 bases, and 3 bases stayed unmatched. This CDR3 spans 14 amino acids. CDR3 protein: CASSYGQGSTEAFF. CDR3 DNA sequence: TGTGCCAGCAGTTACGGACAGGGCAGCACTGAAGCTTTCTTT.

A single count supports this clone. This chain connects TRBV2 to TRBJ2-1; 9 positions match TRBD2. J lost 10 bases, V lost 6 bases, and 16 bases had no gene match. The CDR3 loop spans 16 amino acids. Germline assignment: CDR1 SNHLY and CDR2 FYNNEI. CDR3 protein: CASSAWLSGGPREQFF. CDR3 sequence (DNA): TGTGCCAGCAGCGCATGGTTAAGCGGGGGGCCTCGGGAGCAGTTCTTC.

In this sample, this clone turned up once. V and J are TRBV7-9 and TRBJ1-1; 7 nucleotides match TRBD1. The CDR3 consists of 16 residues. V lost 4 bases to trimming and J lost 3 bases; unmatched junction nucleotides: 11. Per the germline V gene, CDR1 is SEHNR and CDR2 is FQNEAQ (reference sequence). The chain's CDR3 is CASSSRDSGRDTEAFF. The DNA of the CDR3 is TGTGCCAGCAGCTCCCGGGACAGCGGACGGGACACTGAAGCTTTCTTT.

DNA of the CDR3: TGTGCTAGTGCCCGGACAGGGGCGGACACCGGGGAGCTGTTTTTT. Its protein is CASARTGADTGELFF. The genes are TRBV12-5 and TRBJ2-2; 9 nucleotides align to TRBD1. V was pared by 7 bases and J by 3 bases, with 6 bases of the junction left unmatched. The CDR3 extends over 15 amino acids. Per germline, CDR1 LGHNT and CDR2 FRNRAP.

This clone was found once. V and J are TRBV5-1 and TRBJ2-1; tentatively, D is TRBD1 (6 bases). The CDR3 is 15 residues long. Trimming took 0 bases from V and 3 from J, leaving 10 bases between them. Germline-derived CDR1 and CDR2 are SGHRS and YFSETQ. The chain's CDR3 is CASSLEQGYYNEQFF. CDR3 nucleotides: TGCGCCAGCAGCTTGGAACAGGGTTACTACAATGAGCAGTTCTTC.

V and J are TRBV27 and TRBJ2-1, with a tentative D call TRBD2 (5 bases). The germline gives CDR1 MNHEY, CDR2 SMNVEV (reference sequence). The V gene lost 10 bases and the J gene lost 8 bases, with 15 bases spanning the gap. There are 12 residues in the CDR3. The CDR3 reads CATSAGGYEQFF. The CDR3 bases are TGTGCCACCTCCGCGGGTGGCTATGAGCAGTTCTTC.

The chain couples TRBV7-6 to TRBJ1-6; weak D call: TRBD1 (6 bases). The V gene's germline CDR1 is SGHVS and CDR2 FNYEAQ. V was trimmed by 4 bases and J by 10 bases, leaving 17 bases between them. There are 15 residues in the CDR3. The CDR3 reads CASSSRAGEGSPLHF. The CDR3 bases are TGTGCCAGCAGCTCCCGGGCAGGGGAAGGCTCACCCCTCCACTTT.

The chain uses TRBV18 and TRBJ2-3; weak D call: TRBD1 (5 bases). Germline V gives CDR1 KGHSH, CDR2 LQKENI. The CDR3 is 14 residues long. Between the trimmed V and J ends, which lost 5 bases and 7 bases, there was a span of 16 bases. The DNA for the CDR3 is TGTGCCAGCTCAGGCGTGTTAAAGGACAATACGCAGTATTTT. Amino acids: CASSGVLKDNTQYF.

The rearrangement joins TRBV6-5 to TRBJ1-1; 7 bases line up with TRBD1. The junction had 4 bases not matched to a gene; V was cut back by 6 bases and J by 0 bases. Germline assignment: CDR1 MNHEY and CDR2 SVGAGI. The CDR3 contains 14 residues. The CDR3: CASRRGQMNTEAFF. The DNA of the CDR3 is TGTGCCAGCAGAAGGGGGCAGATGAACACTGAAGCTTTCTTT.

This chain connects TRBV7-2 to TRBJ2-4, with 7 positions matching TRBD1. Losses at the gene ends were 3 bases for V and 12 bases for J; bases not matched to a gene: 8. The CDR3 contains 13 residues. Germline loops: CDR1 SGHTA, CDR2 FQGNSA. The CDR3 is CASSLTGRHSQYF. DNA of the CDR3: TGTGCCAGCAGCTTGACAGGGCGGCACAGTCAGTACTTC.

This clone was observed a few times. CDR3 bases: TGTGCCTGGCGGCGACTAGCGGGGGCCAACACAGATACGCAGTATTTT. This codes for CAWRRLAGANTDTQYF. The chain is built from TRBV30 and TRBJ2-3, with 12 bases that match TRBD2. CDR3 length equals 16 residues. Germline V gene data show CDR1 as GTSNPN and CDR2 as SVGIG (reference sequence). Germline trimming cut 5 bases from V and 2 bases from J; bases unmatched to any gene: 8. Complete variable domain (other parts from reference TRBV30 and TRBJ2-3): SQTIHQWPATLVQPVGSPLSLECTVEGTSNPNLYWYRQAAGRGLQLLFYSVGIGQISSEVPQNLSASRPQDRQFILSSKKLLLSDSGFYLCAWRRLAGANTDTQYFGPGTRLTVL.

This clone was seen just once. The chain recombines TRBV11-2 with TRBJ1-1; D is uncertain. The germline V gene encodes CDR1 SGHAT and CDR2 FQNNGV. V lost 3 bases and J lost 10, with 12 bases in between. The CDR3 length is 12 residues. CDR3 coding DNA: TGTGCCAGCAGCTTCCGGCCCGAGGTAGCTTTCTTT. This gives the protein CASSFRPEVAFF.

The gene calls are TRBV4-1 and TRBJ2-7; 12 bases fit TRBD1. This CDR3 is 20 amino acids long. V lost 0 bases to trimming and J lost 5 bases; unmatched junction nucleotides: 17. CDR1 MGHRA and CDR2 YSYEKL come from the germline V gene. For the CDR3, the DNA is TGCGCCAGCAGCCAAGATGGATTCGGGACAGGGGGCGTTCTGTTCCACGAGCAGTACTTC. This sequence encodes CASSQDGFGTGGVLFHEQYF.

The V and J genes are TRBV30 and TRBJ1-3, with TRBD1 as a possible D gene (5 bases). This CDR3 region has 13 residues. Looked up from germline, CDR1 is GTSNPN and CDR2 is SVGIG (reference sequence). V lost 5 bases, J lost 8 bases, and 16 bases lay in between. The CDR3 DNA follows: TGTGCCTGGGGGATAGGGGCTGGTTACACCATATATTTT. The encoded protein is CAWGIGAGYTIYF.

This clone was recorded only once. The chain couples TRBV5-5 to TRBJ2-1; 7 bases agree with TRBD1. The CDR3 has 13 amino acids. The V gene end was trimmed by 3 bases and the J gene end by 6 bases; junction bases not matched to a gene: 3. Germline CDR1 reads SGHKS; CDR2 reads YYEKEE (reference sequence). The CDR3 coding sequence is TGTGCCAGCAGCTCTAACAGGGGCAATGAGCAGTTCTTC. The encoded protein is CASSSNRGNEQFF. Looking up the rest from reference TRBV5-5 and TRBJ2-1 gives the full variable domain: DAGVTQSPTHLIKTRGQQVTLRCSPISGHKSVSWYQQVLGQGPQFIFQYYEKEERGRGNFPDRFSARQFPNYSSELNVNALLLGDSALYLCASSSNRGNEQFFGPGTRLTVL.

J is TRBJ2-7 and V is TRBV4-2; 8 bases agree with TRBD1. The V gene end was trimmed by 5 bases and the J gene end by 1 base; junction bases not matched to a gene: 19. The CDR3 runs to 19 residues. Germline values: CDR1 LGHNA, CDR2 YNFKEQ. The CDR3 bases are TGTGCCAGCAGCTCGCAAACCGGGACAGGATACCGGCAGTCCTACGAGCAGTACTTC. Protein product: CASSSQTGTGYRQSYEQYF.

A few counts support this clone. The chain links TRBV6-1 to TRBJ2-3; TRBD2 matches 10 bases. Germline values: CDR1 MNHNS, CDR2 SASEGT. V gave up 1 base and J gave up 4 bases; unmatched junction bases: 2. This CDR3 region has 15 residues. This CDR3 reads CASSEESGGADTQYF. The CDR3 DNA sequence: TGTGCCAGCAGTGAAGAAAGCGGGGGGGCAGATACGCAGTATTTT.

As for this clone: At one of its ends the junction is not consistent with the germline gene, which may arise from a read error. The chain is built from TRBV29-1 and TRBJ2-4, with 9 bases identical to TRBD2. The germline CDR1 and CDR2 sequences are SQVTM and ANQGSEA. The CDR3 sequence is 18 residues long. In DNA form, the CDR3 reads TGCAGCGTTGCGGTTCGGCTAGCGGGGTCGGGAGCCAAAAACAGTCAGTACTTC. Translated, it gives CSVAVRLAGSGAKNSQYF.